This TCR beta chain derives from a study of T-cell reconstitution after alpha-beta-depleted transplantation in children. Germline loops: CDR1 LGHNA, CDR2 YSLEER. The V gene lost 2 bases and the J gene lost 10 bases, with 17 bases spanning the gap. The length of the CDR3 is 15 residues. Preparation of the TCRbeta library involved a method that used unique molecular identifiers. MiXCR was run by TCRdb on the PCR reads, yielding one entry per CDR3 protein. The table includes about 980,000 distinct CDR3 sequences, about 29% detected once. Findings and caveats of the study: The origin of alpha-beta T cells about two months after transplant was reportedly several hundred expanded graft clones. Surviving recipient T cells and thymic progenitors produced the high day-60 TCRbeta diversity seen in some patients. Newly produced T cells mostly provided counts and TCRbeta diversity after one year, as hyperexpanded clones declined.

Points on this clonotype: What it recognizes is unknown.

Material: PBMCs, mostly from graft donor cells, obtained 360 days after TCRalphabeta/CD19-depleted stem cell transplant. This clonotype was obtained from a boy in the first two years of life who had a stem cell transplant for SCID, so the T cells may come from the graft donor. The V and J genes are TRBV4-3 and TRBJ1-4; no clear D. The CDR3 region has the DNA TGCGCCAGCAGCCAACCTGGACGGGCCCGGGGAAAACTGTTTTTT. Protein product: CASSQPGRARGKLFF.